The 20 T cell receptor beta chains listed next were all sequenced from one sample in a study of cytomegalovirus exposure and HLA in healthy donors (dated by TCRdb to between 2016 and 2019). Receptor libraries were prepared by the immunoSEQ multiplex PCR assay. The clones in this table, taken by TCRdb from immuneACCESS, are in-frame only. Not every clone is retained; where verified, under half of the shortfall comes from an unresolved V gene, and the cause of the rest is unknown. For this sample there are approximately 180,000 clones; around 86% appear just once. Over 1.3% of the sample is taken by the ten largest. The sample comprised PBMCs. These receptors all come from a woman younger than 35 in good health and CMV-seronegative.

This clone was picked up one time. The chain links TRBV5-1 to TRBJ1-4; D not certain. Trimming removed 5 bases at V and 7 bases at J, with 15 bases between. In germline, CDR1 is SGHRS, CDR2 YFSETQ. The CDR3 totals 14 residues. The CDR3, as DNA: TGCGCCAGCAGGATGAGCCTTGCAAGTGAAAAACTGTTTTTT. The encoded protein is CASRMSLASEKLFF. Using reference TRBV5-1 and TRBJ1-4 for the parts outside the CDR3, the full variable domain is KAGVTQTPRYLIKTRGQQVTLSCSPISGHRSVSWYQQTPGQGLQFLFEYFSETQRNKGNFPGRFSGRQFSNSRSEMNVSTLELGDSALYLCASRMSLASEKLFFGSGTQLSVL.

This sequence joins TRBV2 and TRBJ1-3; D not certain. The CDR3 extends over 15 amino acids. Trimming pared 5 bases from V and 2 bases from J, leaving 13 bases between. Per germline, CDR1 SNHLY and CDR2 FYNNEI. The CDR3 coding sequence is TGTGCCAGCAGTCAGGTCCTCGTAACTGGAAACACCATATATTTT. This sequence encodes CASSQVLVTGNTIYF.

The chain employs TRBV5-6 and TRBJ2-7; TRBD1 matches 10 bases. The germline gives CDR1 SGHDT, CDR2 YYEEEE. The CDR3 spans 15 residues. V was clipped by 4 bases and J by 5 bases; unmatched bases: 9. CDR3 nucleotides: TGTGCCAGCAGCATCACGACAGGGGGCATCAACGAGCAGTACTTC. It is translated as CASSITTGGINEQYF.

V and J are TRBV5-6 and TRBJ1-1, with D perhaps TRBD1 (6 bases). The CDR3 consists of 15 residues. The ends were cut back, 3 bases at V and 3 bases at J, with 15 bases in the middle. Germline CDR1 is SGHDT and CDR2 is YYEEEE. Here the CDR3 reads CASSYLRGGDTEAFF. CDR3 sequence (DNA): TGTGCCAGCAGCTATCTGAGAGGGGGGGACACTGAAGCTTTCTTT.

This chain uses TRBV19 with TRBJ1-5; a weak D match, TRBD1 (6 bases). Trimming shortened V by 3 bases and J by 4 bases, and 13 bases separated the two germline ends. Looked up from germline, CDR1 is LNHDA and CDR2 is SQIVND (reference sequence). This CDR3 spans 15 amino acids. The DNA for the CDR3 is TGTGCCAGTAGTATCGGACAGCTCTTTAATCAGCCCCAGCATTTT. Its protein is CASSIGQLFNQPQHF.

This clone has just one count. The chain uses TRBV4-1 and TRBJ2-7; tentative D call: TRBD2 (5 bases). V was trimmed by 0 bases and J by 4 bases, leaving 10 bases between them. CDR1 and CDR2 from the germline V gene are MGHRA and YSYEKL. The CDR3 is 14 amino acids. The CDR3 sequence is CASSQEGSGYEQYF. The DNA for the CDR3 is TGCGCCAGCAGCCAAGAGGGGTCGGGATACGAGCAGTACTTC.

V is TRBV5-6 and J is TRBJ1-4; D may be TRBD1 (5 bases). The germline V gene has CDR1 SGHDT and CDR2 YYEEEE. The CDR3 has 14 residues. V gave up 4 bases and J gave up 8 bases, with 15 bases separating them. Here the CDR3 DNA reads TGTGCCAGCAGCAAAACGGGGGTTACGGAAAAACTGTTTTTT. Amino acids: CASSKTGVTEKLFF.

This chain uses TRBV19 with TRBJ1-4, with D possibly TRBD1 on 6 matching bases. Trimming cost V 9 bases and J 6 bases, with 14 bases left between them. The CDR3 runs 13 residues. Germline lookup yields CDR1 LNHDA and CDR2 SQIVND (reference sequence). CDR3 protein: CASQGRRDEKLFF. The CDR3 nucleotides are TGTGCCAGCCAGGGGCGGAGAGATGAAAAACTGTTTTTT.

The genes are TRBV5-6 and TRBJ1-5, with D hard to call. The CDR3 contains 15 residues. The germline V gene has CDR1 SGHDT and CDR2 YYEEEE. V was pared by 4 bases and J by 2 bases, with 13 bases between. CDR3 amino acids: CASSNSVVGNQPQHF. The CDR3 DNA reads TGTGCCAGCAGCAACAGTGTAGTTGGCAATCAGCCCCAGCATTTT.

The chain is built from TRBV29-1 and TRBJ2-7; no definite D call. The V gene lost 4 bases and the J gene lost 5 bases, with 9 bases spanning the gap. This CDR3 is 11 amino acids long. Germline V lookup: CDR1 SQVTM, CDR2 ANQGSEA. The CDR3 loop reads CSVGWLDEQYF. CDR3 DNA sequence: TGCAGCGTTGGGTGGCTAGACGAGCAGTACTTC.

This sequence joins TRBV12-2 and TRBJ2-7; TRBD2 was called by the table and not checked on the DNA. TRBV12-2 is noted as a pseudogene. The CDR3 runs to 17 residues. The CDR3 spells CASRLAERLAGAYEQYF. The DNA for the CDR3 is TGTGCAAGTCGCTTAGCGGAGCGGCTAGCGGGAGCCTACGAGCAGTACTTC.

This chain joins TRBV14 and TRBJ1-2, with TRBD1 matching 7 bases. After removal of 5 bases from V and 4 bases from J, the junction contained 16 bases not matched to a gene. From germline, CDR1 is SGHDN and CDR2 FVKESK. The CDR3 runs 17 residues. The CDR3 nucleotides read TGTGCCAGCAGCGCGGTCCTGGGAGCGACAGGGCTCTATGGCTACACCTTC. Its protein product is CASSAVLGATGLYGYTF.

The genes are TRBV6-5 and TRBJ1-6, with 7 nucleotides matching TRBD1. V was clipped by 0 bases and J by 13 bases; unmatched bases: 12. The CDR3 totals 16 residues. Germline values: CDR1 MNHEY, CDR2 SVGAGI. For the CDR3, the DNA is TGTGCCAGCAGTTACTCGACGACAGGGCTAATTAGTCCCCTCCACTTT. It is translated as CASSYSTTGLISPLHF.

This chain uses TRBV6-5 with TRBJ2-1; weak D call: TRBD2 (6 bases). Between the trimmed V and J ends, which lost 0 bases and 8 bases, there was a span of 17 bases. Germline loops: CDR1 MNHEY, CDR2 SVGAGI. The CDR3 length is 16 residues. The DNA for the CDR3 is TGTGCCAGCAGTTACTCGAGACTTCGGGAGTTGGATGAGCAGTTCTTC. This sequence encodes CASSYSRLRELDEQFF.

The V and J genes are TRBV5-1 and TRBJ2-3; D is perhaps TRBD2 (5 bases). This CDR3 has 15 residues. V was cut by 1 base and J by 2 bases, with 11 bases left in between. Per the germline V gene, CDR1 is SGHRS and CDR2 is YFSETQ. The CDR3: CASSLIETTTDTQYF. CDR3 sequence (DNA): TGCGCCAGCAGCTTGATCGAGACTACCACAGATACGCAGTATTTT.

The chain links TRBV10-3 to TRBJ2-7, with 7 bases aligning to TRBD1. The CDR3 extends over 14 amino acids. J was trimmed by 3 bases and V by 6 bases; bases with no gene match: 8. In germline, CDR1 is ENHRY, CDR2 SYGVKD. CDR3 in amino acids: CAISPGTALYEQYF. The DNA for the CDR3 is TGTGCCATCAGCCCCGGGACAGCCCTCTACGAGCAGTACTTC.

V is TRBV5-1 and J is TRBJ2-7; 11 bases agree with TRBD2. The CDR3 consists of 16 residues. Germline-derived CDR1 and CDR2 are SGHRS and YFSETQ. The trim removed 2 bases at V and 3 bases at J, leaving 7 bases unmatched. The CDR3 region has the DNA TGCGCCAGCAGCTTAGCGCCCGGGACTAGCGGCTACGAGCAGTACTTC. Its protein product is CASSLAPGTSGYEQYF.

This chain connects TRBV5-4 to TRBJ2-7, with 9 bases fitting TRBD2. Germline V gene sequence: CDR1 SGHNT, CDR2 YYREEE (reference sequence). The V and J ends lost 0 bases and 4 bases, in that order; junction bases with no gene match: 5. CDR3 length: 15 amino acids. The CDR3, as DNA: TGTGCCAGCAGCTTGGCGACTAGCGGCGAATACGAGCAGTACTTC. Amino acid sequence: CASSLATSGEYEQYF. Looking up the rest from reference TRBV5-4 and TRBJ2-7 gives the full variable domain: ETGVTQSPTHLIKTRGQQVTLRCSSQSGHNTVSWYQQALGQGPQFIFQYYREEENGRGNFPPRFSGLQFPNYSSELNVNALELDDSALYLCASSLATSGEYEQYFGPGTRLTVT.

J is TRBJ2-3 and V is TRBV5-4; 11 nucleotides agree with TRBD2. The V segment lost 3 bases and the J segment 2 bases; nucleotides outside the gene matches: 11. The CDR3 has 18 residues. The V gene's germline CDR1 is SGHNT and CDR2 YYREEE (reference sequence). This CDR3 is CASSSAGGTSGYTDTQYF. The CDR3 region has the DNA TGTGCCAGCAGCTCCGCCGGGGGGACTAGCGGCTACACAGATACGCAGTATTTT.

This chain joins TRBV30 and TRBJ1-2, with no clear D. This CDR3 comprises 14 residues. CDR1 is GTSNPN and CDR2 is SVGIG in the germline V gene (reference sequence). Deletions cut 2 bases from V and 5 bases from J, with 15 bases between. The CDR3 loop is CAWSLSPTTYGYTF. The CDR3 DNA is TGTGCCTGGAGTCTTAGCCCCACCACATATGGCTACACCTTC. Combining the CDR3 with reference TRBV30 and TRBJ1-2 gives the whole variable domain SQTIHQWPATLVQPVGSPLSLECTVEGTSNPNLYWYRQAAGRGLQLLFYSVGIGQISSEVPQNLSASRPQDRQFILSSKKLLLSDSGFYLCAWSLSPTTYGYTFGSGTRLTVV.